This T cell receptor beta chain was found in a study of blood T cell repertoires in COVID-19. Study at large: Sites in the United States, Italy and Spain provided acute and convalescent COVID-19 samples. PBMCs, B-cell-depleted T cells, or T cells were the source of the cDNA or gDNA that made up the material.

Source study methods: Quantification of nucleated cells was approximated via reference gene primer amplification. Method: immunoSEQ multiplex PCR; TCRdb's copy keeps in-frame clones and lacks some. V, J and clone size reflect that table, while D and trimming were determined from the DNA. There are under 250,000 clones in the sample; roughly four fifths occur only once, and under 5% lies in the top ten. Germline CDR1 and CDR2: MDHEN and SYDVKM. J gave up 0 bases and V 7 bases, and 8 bases lay outside the gene matches. The CDR3 is 15 residues long. This rearrangement joins TRBV28 to TRBJ1-2, with TRBD1 identical over 7 bases. The clonotype was recovered from a man over 45 with active or convalescent COVID-19. Sequencing was performed on peripheral blood. DNA for the CDR3: TGTGCCAGCACCGAGGGGGCAGCCTCTAACTATGGCTACACCTTC. Translating it yields CASTEGAASNYGYTF.